Following are 29 T cell receptor beta chains from one sample sequenced in a study of T-cell reconstitution after alpha-beta-depleted transplantation in children. The TCRbeta library was prepared with unique molecular identifiers. Using its own MiXCR run on the PCR reads, TCRdb lists one record per CDR3 protein. Of tens of thousands of distinct CDR3 sequences listed, approximately 52% are singletons. Sequenced here: peripheral blood, sampled before TCRalphabeta/CD19-depleted stem cell transplant. The source is a boy younger than two with SCID, due to receive a stem cell transplant.

The chain employs TRBV7-2 and TRBJ2-3, with TRBD2 matching 7 bases. Germline-derived CDR1 and CDR2 are SGHTA and FQGNSA. The CDR3 is 15 amino acids. Losses at the gene ends were 1 base for V and 5 bases for J; bases not matched to a gene: 6. CDR3 residues: CASSLGRGDIDTQYF. CDR3 coding DNA: TGTGCCAGCAGCTTAGGACGGGGGGATATAGATACGCAGTATTTT.

The chain uses TRBV5-1 and TRBJ2-3; D uncertain. In germline, CDR1 is SGHRS, CDR2 YFSETQ. The CDR3 is 12 amino acids. Trimming pared 3 bases from V and 2 bases from J, leaving 4 bases between. CDR3 sequence reads: CASSYSTDTQYF. DNA of the CDR3: TGCGCCAGCAGCTACTCCACAGATACGCAGTATTTT.

This clonotype has only a few counts. V gene TRBV5-1 combines with J gene TRBJ2-3; weak D call: TRBD2 (6 bases). Germline CDR1 SGHRS, CDR2 YFSETQ. The V and J ends lost 4 bases and 5 bases respectively, with 8 bases between them. This CDR3 region has 12 residues. The CDR3 DNA sequence: TGCGCCAGCAGCCAGGGACTAGATACGCAGTATTTT. Its protein is CASSQGLDTQYF.

This clonotype was recorded a few times. V gene TRBV5-2 combines with J gene TRBJ2-1; TRBD1 reflects the table's D call only, with no check against the DNA. TRBV5-2 constitutes a pseudogene. The CDR3 consists of 14 residues. Here the CDR3 reads CARSPGGSNNEQFF. In nucleotides, the CDR3 is TGTGCCAGGAGCCCTGGGGGGTCAAACAATGAGCAGTTCTTC.

The CDR3 spells CASRDRGLPSTDTQYF. The CDR3 bases are TGTGCCAGCAGGGACAGAGGGTTACCTAGCACAGATACGCAGTATTTT. V gene TRBV2 combines with J gene TRBJ2-3; TRBD1 might be the D (6 bases). Per germline, CDR1 SNHLY and CDR2 FYNNEI. V was clipped by 6 bases and J by 0 bases, with 16 bases between them. This CDR3 is built from 16 residues.

The gene calls are TRBV7-3 and TRBJ2-5; D ambiguous. Trimming removed 0 bases at V and 5 bases at J, with 7 bases between. The CDR3 loop spans 13 amino acids. Germline CDR1 and CDR2: SGHTA and FQGTGA. This chain's CDR3 is CASSLTQVETQYF. As DNA, the CDR3 is TGTGCCAGCAGCTTAACACAAGTGGAGACCCAGTACTTC.

This clonotype was observed many times. The chain recombines TRBV7-2 with TRBJ1-1; maybe TRBD1 (5 bases). Trimming took off 7 bases at V and 4 bases at J, with 13 bases between the two ends. The CDR3 is 13 amino acids. Germline CDR1 is SGHTA and CDR2 is FQGNSA. In DNA form, the CDR3 reads TGTGCCAGCACCCTAATGGGGACCACTGAAGCTTTCTTT. Its translation: CASTLMGTTEAFF.

The chain combines TRBV2 with TRBJ2-5; D gene uncertain. The CDR3 covers 13 residues. The V end lost 5 bases, the J end lost 3 bases, and 10 bases lay between the germline ends. Germline lookup yields CDR1 SNHLY and CDR2 FYNNEI. Written as DNA, the CDR3 is TGTGCCAGCAGTCTGATCCGTGAAGAGACCCAGTACTTC. Translation: CASSLIREETQYF.

DNA for the CDR3: TGTGCCAGCAGCTTAGCTAGCGGGGTGCGGGAGACCCAGTACTTC. Amino acids: CASSLASGVRETQYF. The chain links TRBV7-2 to TRBJ2-5, with 8 bases identical to TRBD2. The length of the CDR3 is 15 residues. Trimming removed 0 bases from V and 5 bases from J; junction bases left unmatched: 5. Germline CDR1 is SGHTA and CDR2 is FQGNSA. Using reference TRBV7-2 and TRBJ2-5 for the parts outside the CDR3, the full variable domain is GAGVSQSPSNKVTEKGKDVELRCDPISGHTALYWYRQSLGQGLEFLIYFQGNSAPDKSGLPSDRFSAERTGGSVSTLTIQRTQQEDSAVYLCASSLASGVRETQYFGPGTRLLVL.

In this sample, this clonotype turned up a few times. This rearrangement joins TRBV29-1 to TRBJ2-7; the D gene is possibly TRBD1 (5 bases). The CDR3 extends over 13 amino acids. V was trimmed by 5 bases and J by 7 bases, leaving 18 bases between them. Looked up from germline, CDR1 is SQVTM and CDR2 is ANQGSEA. CDR3 sequence reads: CSVRPLTDGEQYF. As DNA, the CDR3 is TGCAGCGTTCGCCCCTTGACAGATGGTGAGCAGTACTTC.

This clonotype has more than one count but fewer than ten. This CDR3 is CASSSTGGGAEAFF. The CDR3 nucleotides are TGTGCCAGCAGTTCGACAGGGGGCGGCGCTGAAGCTTTCTTT. The chain joins TRBV12-3 or TRBV12-4 to TRBJ1-1; 10 bases align to TRBD1. The CDR3 contains 14 residues. V lost 4 bases to trimming and J lost 6 bases; unmatched junction nucleotides: 5.

The V gene is TRBV20-1, the J gene TRBJ2-1; D possibly uses TRBD1 or TRBD2 (5 bases each). Trimming removed 6 bases at V and 4 bases at J, with 13 bases between. From germline, CDR1 is DFQATT and CDR2 SNEGSKA (reference sequence). The CDR3 has 13 amino acids. The CDR3 DNA reads TGCAGTGCCGGGGCACTTGGATACAATGAGCAGTTCTTC. Translating it yields CSAGALGYNEQFF.

The CDR3 spells CASSGAGNSYEQYF. CDR3 DNA sequence: TGTGCCAGCAGTGGAGCGGGTAACTCCTACGAGCAGTACTTC. The chain combines TRBV2 with TRBJ2-7, with TRBD2 as a possible D gene (6 bases). CDR1 is SNHLY, CDR2 FYNNEI, per germline. This CDR3 is 14 amino acids long. Trimming left V 4 bases short and J 0 bases short, with 10 bases between.

This chain connects TRBV4-2 to TRBJ1-4; D is uncertain. V dropped 0 bases and J dropped 13 bases, with 18 bases sitting between them. The CDR3 spans 15 residues. CDR1 is LGHNA, CDR2 YNFKEQ, per germline. The CDR3: CASSQDTRERKRLFF. DNA for the CDR3: TGTGCCAGCAGCCAAGATACTCGGGAGAGGAAACGACTGTTTTTT.

The V and J genes are TRBV20-1 and TRBJ2-7; D is possibly TRBD1 (6 bases). CDR1 and CDR2 (germline): DFQATT, SNEGSKA (reference sequence). V lost 7 bases, J lost 0 bases, and 16 bases lay in between. CDR3 size: 14 residues. As DNA, the CDR3 is TGCAGTGTCATCCCGGACAGCAACTCCTACGAGCAGTACTTC. It is translated as CSVIPDSNSYEQYF.

The chain has TRBV7-2 and TRBJ2-2, with D unclear. CDR1 is SGHTA and CDR2 is FQGNSA in the germline V gene. V was shortened by 1 base and J by 7 bases, with 13 bases between the two germline ends. The CDR3 runs to 15 residues. As DNA, the CDR3 is TGTGCCAGCAGCTTAGTGGCAGCTCAAAACGGGGAGCTGTTTTTT. Translation gives CASSLVAAQNGELFF.

This chain joins TRBV20-1 and TRBJ1-3, with TRBD1 identical over 7 bases. Germline loops: CDR1 DFQATT, CDR2 SNEGSKA (reference sequence). The CDR3 has 14 amino acids. V lost 6 bases and J lost 3; bases outside the gene matches: 8. This CDR3 is CSALDRERGNTIYF. CDR3 coding DNA: TGCAGTGCGCTTGACAGGGAACGTGGAAACACCATATATTTT.

The rearrangement links TRBV20-1 to TRBJ1-5, with D perhaps matching TRBD1 (5 bases). The CDR3 runs 14 residues. Germline V gene sequence: CDR1 DFQATT, CDR2 SNEGSKA (reference sequence). V lost 3 bases and J lost 1, with 10 bases in between. The CDR3 DNA reads as TGCAGTGCTAGGGCGGGGCCAAGCAATCAGCCCCAGCATTTT. Amino acids: CSARAGPSNQPQHF.

V usage is TRBV5-1 and J usage is TRBJ2-3; weak D call: TRBD2 (6 bases). Trimming stripped 4 bases from V and 5 bases from J, with 17 bases between. The V gene's germline CDR1 is SGHRS and CDR2 YFSETQ. This CDR3 region has 15 residues. This chain's CDR3 is CASSGGTPRGDTQYF. The CDR3 coding sequence is TGCGCCAGCAGCGGCGGGACTCCTAGGGGAGATACGCAGTATTTT.

This chain connects TRBV7-2 to TRBJ1-2; TRBD1 is a possible D gene (5 bases). Per the germline V gene, CDR1 is SGHTA and CDR2 is FQGNSA. Between the trimmed V and J ends, which lost 0 bases and 2 bases, there was a span of 13 bases. The CDR3 loop spans 16 amino acids. The CDR3 is CASSLAPGGLNYGYTF. DNA for the CDR3: TGTGCCAGCAGCTTAGCCCCGGGGGGGTTGAACTATGGCTACACCTTC.

CDR3 DNA sequence: TGTGCCAGCAGCGCCGGGGCGGAGACCGGGGAGCTGTTTTTT. It yields the protein CASSAGAETGELFF. The J gene is TRBJ2-2, the V gene TRBV6-4; D is perhaps TRBD1 or TRBD2 (5 bases each). Germline assignment: CDR1 MRHNA and CDR2 SNTAGT. Trimming cost V 6 bases and J 5 bases, with 13 bases left between them. The length of the CDR3 is 14 residues.

The chain carries TRBV4-1 and TRBJ1-1; TRBD1 agrees at 8 bases. The CDR3 contains 16 residues. Germline trimming cut 0 bases from V and 4 bases from J; bases unmatched to any gene: 7. Germline V CDR1 and CDR2: MGHRA, YSYEKL. For the CDR3, the DNA is TGCGCCAGCAGCCAAGAGGGTACAGGGGGAAGCACTGAAGCTTTCTTT. Amino acids: CASSQEGTGGSTEAFF.

The chain couples TRBV18 to TRBJ2-2; D is uncertain. Germline loops: CDR1 KGHSH, CDR2 LQKENI. V was trimmed by 2 bases and J by 7 bases, leaving 14 bases between them. CDR3 length: 15 residues. As DNA, the CDR3 is TGTGCCAGCTCACCAACGCTAGACGACGGCGGGGAGCTGTTTTTT. Protein product: CASSPTLDDGGELFF.

This clonotype was found once. This chain links TRBV20-1 with TRBJ2-7, with TRBD2 matching over 8 bases. V was pared by 7 bases and J by 2 bases, with 7 bases of the junction left unmatched. The CDR3 runs to 13 residues. Germline V gene sequence: CDR1 DFQATT, CDR2 SNEGSKA (reference sequence). CDR3 sequence (DNA): TGCAGTGTCATAGCGGGGTCCACCTACGAGCAGTACTTC. Translated, it gives CSVIAGSTYEQYF.

The rearrangement uses TRBV6-2 or TRBV6-3 and TRBJ2-1; the match to TRBD2 covers 7 bases. The CDR3 loop spans 13 amino acids. J lost 5 bases, V lost 8 bases, and 6 bases had no gene match. The germline CDR1 and CDR2 sequences are MNHEY and SVGEGT. The CDR3 bases are TGTGCCAGCTTCTCTCGGGGGGACAATGAGCAGTTCTTC. This sequence encodes CASFSRGDNEQFF.

The chain couples TRBV11-2 to TRBJ2-1; D uncertain. The CDR3 covers 12 residues. Germline assignment: CDR1 SGHAT and CDR2 FQNNGV. V lost 1 base to trimming and J lost 5 bases, with 3 bases between them. The CDR3 spells CASSLGHNEQFF. DNA for the CDR3: TGTGCCAGCAGCTTAGGGCACAATGAGCAGTTCTTC.

The chain is built from TRBV20-1 and TRBJ1-2, with 8 nucleotides matching TRBD1. The CDR3 sequence is 13 residues long. Germline trimming cut 6 bases from V and 7 bases from J; bases unmatched to any gene: 10. In germline, CDR1 is DFQATT, CDR2 SNEGSKA (reference sequence). The CDR3 reads CSASDPGGAGYTF. As DNA, the CDR3 is TGCAGTGCCTCCGATCCAGGGGGCGCTGGCTACACCTTC.

V usage is TRBV20-1 and J usage is TRBJ2-2; D is undetermined. Trimming removed 0 bases from V and 5 bases from J, with 10 bases in between. The germline V gene has CDR1 DFQATT and CDR2 SNEGSKA (reference sequence). This CDR3 contains 14 residues. The CDR3 coding sequence is TGCAGTGCTAGAGATCACGCCGGGACCGGGGAGCTGTTTTTT. Protein sequence: CSARDHAGTGELFF.

The chain joins TRBV7-2 to TRBJ1-1; D ambiguous. Germline-derived CDR1 and CDR2 are SGHTA and FQGNSA. This CDR3 comprises 12 residues. V lost 4 bases and J lost 7, with 10 bases in between. Here the CDR3 reads CASSSARVEAFF. Written as DNA, the CDR3 is TGTGCCAGCAGCTCAGCAAGGGTTGAAGCTTTCTTT.